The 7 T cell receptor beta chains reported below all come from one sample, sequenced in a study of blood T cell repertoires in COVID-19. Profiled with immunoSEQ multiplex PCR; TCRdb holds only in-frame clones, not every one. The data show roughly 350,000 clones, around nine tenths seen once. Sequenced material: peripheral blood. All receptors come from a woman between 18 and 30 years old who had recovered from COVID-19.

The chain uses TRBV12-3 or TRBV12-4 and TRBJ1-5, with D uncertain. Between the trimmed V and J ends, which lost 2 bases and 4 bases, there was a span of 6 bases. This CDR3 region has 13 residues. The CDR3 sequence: CASSLIQNQPQHF. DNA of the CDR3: TGTGCCAGCAGTTTAATCCAGAATCAGCCCCAGCATTTT.

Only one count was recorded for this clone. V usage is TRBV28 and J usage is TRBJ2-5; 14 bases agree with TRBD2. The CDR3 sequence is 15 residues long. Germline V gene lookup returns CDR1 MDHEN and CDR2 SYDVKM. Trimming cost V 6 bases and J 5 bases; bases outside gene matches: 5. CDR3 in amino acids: CASSRTSGRPETQYF. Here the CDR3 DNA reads TGTGCCAGCAGCCGGACTAGCGGGAGGCCCGAGACCCAGTACTTC.

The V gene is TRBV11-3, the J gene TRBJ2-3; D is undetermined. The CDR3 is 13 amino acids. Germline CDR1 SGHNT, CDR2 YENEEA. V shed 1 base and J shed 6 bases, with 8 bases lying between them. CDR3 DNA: TGTGCCAGCAGCTTAGGCCTCGGGGATACGCAGTATTTT. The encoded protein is CASSLGLGDTQYF. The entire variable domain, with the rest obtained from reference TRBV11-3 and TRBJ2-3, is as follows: EAGVVQSPRYKIIEKKQPVAFWCNPISGHNTLYWYLQNLGQGPELLIRYENEEAVDDSQLPKDRFSAERLKGVDSTLKIQPAELGDSAVYLCASSLGLGDTQYFGPGTRLTVL.

CDR3 residues: CASSPGLMSTDTQYF. DNA for the CDR3: TGTGCCAGCAGCCCGGGACTAATGAGCACAGATACGCAGTATTTT. The chain is built from TRBV3-1 (or the pseudogene TRBV3-2) and TRBJ2-3; TRBD2 aligns across 7 bases. Germline loops: CDR1 LGHDT, CDR2 YNNKEL (reference sequence). With 4 bases clipped from V and 0 bases from J, the junction kept 4 bases outside the gene matches. This CDR3 is 15 amino acids long.

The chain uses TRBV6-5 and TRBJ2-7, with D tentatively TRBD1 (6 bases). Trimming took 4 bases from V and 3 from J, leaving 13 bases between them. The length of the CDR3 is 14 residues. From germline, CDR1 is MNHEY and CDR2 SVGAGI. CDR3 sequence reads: CASSWYRESYEQYV. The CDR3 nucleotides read TGTGCCAGCAGTTGGTACAGGGAGAGCTACGAGCAGTACGTC.

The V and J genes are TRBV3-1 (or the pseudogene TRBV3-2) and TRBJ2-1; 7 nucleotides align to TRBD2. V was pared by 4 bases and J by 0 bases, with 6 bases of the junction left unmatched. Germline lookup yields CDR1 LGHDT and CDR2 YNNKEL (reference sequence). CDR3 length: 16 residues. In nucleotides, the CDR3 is TGTGCCAGCAGCCGATTAAGCGGGATCTCCTACAATGAGCAGTTCTTC. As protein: CASSRLSGISYNEQFF.

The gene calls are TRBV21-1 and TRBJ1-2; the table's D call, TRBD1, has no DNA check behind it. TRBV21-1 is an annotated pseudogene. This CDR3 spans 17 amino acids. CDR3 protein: CASSKQGHGPATYGYTF. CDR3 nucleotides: TGTGCCAGCAGCAAACAGGGCCACGGGCCTGCCACGTATGGCTACACCTTC.